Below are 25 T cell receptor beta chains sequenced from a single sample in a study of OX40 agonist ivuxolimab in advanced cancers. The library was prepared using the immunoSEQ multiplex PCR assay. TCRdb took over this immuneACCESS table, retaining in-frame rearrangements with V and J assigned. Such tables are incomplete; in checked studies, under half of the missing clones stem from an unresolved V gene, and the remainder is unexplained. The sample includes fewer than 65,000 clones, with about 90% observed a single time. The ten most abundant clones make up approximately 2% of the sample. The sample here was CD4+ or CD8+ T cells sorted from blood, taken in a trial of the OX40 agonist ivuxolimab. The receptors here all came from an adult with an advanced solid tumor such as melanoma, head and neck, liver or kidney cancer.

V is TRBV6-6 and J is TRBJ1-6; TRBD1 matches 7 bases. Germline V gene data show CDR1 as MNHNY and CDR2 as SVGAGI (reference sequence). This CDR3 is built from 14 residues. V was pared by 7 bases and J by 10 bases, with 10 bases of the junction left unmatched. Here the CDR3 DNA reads TGTGCCAGCACCGTTACAGGGGAGGGATCACCCCTCCACTTT. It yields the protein CASTVTGEGSPLHF.

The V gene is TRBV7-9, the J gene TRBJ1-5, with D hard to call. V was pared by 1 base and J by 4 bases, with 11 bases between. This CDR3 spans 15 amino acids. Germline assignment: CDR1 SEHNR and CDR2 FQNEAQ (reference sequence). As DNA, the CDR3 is TGTGCCAGCAGCTTAGGAAATAAGGGAAATCAGCCCCAGCATTTT. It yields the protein CASSLGNKGNQPQHF.

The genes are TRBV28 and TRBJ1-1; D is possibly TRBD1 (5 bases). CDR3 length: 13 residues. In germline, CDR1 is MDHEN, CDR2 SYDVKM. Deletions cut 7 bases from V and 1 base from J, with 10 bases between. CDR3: CASNFQGNTEAFF. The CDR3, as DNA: TGTGCCAGCAATTTCCAGGGGAACACTGAAGCTTTCTTT.

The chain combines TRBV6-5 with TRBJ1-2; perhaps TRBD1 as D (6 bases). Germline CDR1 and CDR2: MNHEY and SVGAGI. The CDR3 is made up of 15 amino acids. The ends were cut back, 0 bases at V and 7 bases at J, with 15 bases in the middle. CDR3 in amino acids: CASSYSRAGEGGYTF. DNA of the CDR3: TGTGCCAGCAGTTACTCGAGGGCAGGGGAGGGTGGCTACACCTTC.

Here the CDR3 reads CSASGAGELFF. Here the CDR3 DNA reads TGCAGTGCTTCCGGAGCCGGGGAGCTGTTTTTT. J is TRBJ2-2 and V is TRBV20-1; D gene uncertain. The CDR3 spans 11 residues. Deletions cut 5 bases from V and 6 bases from J, with 7 bases between. Germline CDR1 reads DFQATT; CDR2 reads SNEGSKA (reference sequence).

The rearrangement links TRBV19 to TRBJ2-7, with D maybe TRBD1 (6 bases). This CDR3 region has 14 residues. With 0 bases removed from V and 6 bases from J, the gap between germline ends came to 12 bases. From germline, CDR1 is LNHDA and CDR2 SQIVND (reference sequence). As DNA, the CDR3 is TGTGCCAGTAGTATAGATCTATTCAGGGGCGAGCAGTACTTC. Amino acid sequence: CASSIDLFRGEQYF.

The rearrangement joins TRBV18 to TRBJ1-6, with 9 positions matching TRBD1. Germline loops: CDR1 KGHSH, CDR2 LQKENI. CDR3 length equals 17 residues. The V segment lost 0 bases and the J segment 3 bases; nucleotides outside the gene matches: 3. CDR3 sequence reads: CASSPPTGGNYNSPLHF. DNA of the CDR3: TGTGCCAGCTCACCACCGACAGGGGGTAACTATAATTCACCCCTCCACTTT.

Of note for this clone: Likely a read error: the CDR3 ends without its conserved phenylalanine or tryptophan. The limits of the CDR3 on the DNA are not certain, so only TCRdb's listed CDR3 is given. The CDR3 region is CASSHPGTQG. V is TRBV28 and J is TRBJ1-1; the table's D call TRBD1 went unverified against the DNA. The CDR3 is 10 amino acids long, termini counted. Germline lookup yields CDR1 MDHEN and CDR2 SYDVKM.

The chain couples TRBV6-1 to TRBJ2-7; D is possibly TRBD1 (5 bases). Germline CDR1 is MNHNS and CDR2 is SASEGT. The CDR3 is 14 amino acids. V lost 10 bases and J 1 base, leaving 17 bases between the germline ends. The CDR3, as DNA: TGTGCCACTTTACGTTGGGGCAGTTCCTACGAGCAGTACTTC. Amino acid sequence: CATLRWGSSYEQYF.

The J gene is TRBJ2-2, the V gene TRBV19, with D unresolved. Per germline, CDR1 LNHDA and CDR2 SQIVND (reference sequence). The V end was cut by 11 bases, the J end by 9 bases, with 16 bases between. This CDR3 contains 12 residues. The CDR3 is CASLGRVRELFF. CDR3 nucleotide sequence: TGTGCCTCACTCGGCCGGGTCCGGGAGCTGTTTTTT.

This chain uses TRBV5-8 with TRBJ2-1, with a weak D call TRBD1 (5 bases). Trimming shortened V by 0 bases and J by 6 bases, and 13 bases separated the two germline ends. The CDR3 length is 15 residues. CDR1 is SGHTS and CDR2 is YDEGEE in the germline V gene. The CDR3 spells CASSLAVRQTNEQFF. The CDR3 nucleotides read TGTGCCAGCAGCTTGGCCGTAAGACAGACCAATGAGCAGTTCTTC.

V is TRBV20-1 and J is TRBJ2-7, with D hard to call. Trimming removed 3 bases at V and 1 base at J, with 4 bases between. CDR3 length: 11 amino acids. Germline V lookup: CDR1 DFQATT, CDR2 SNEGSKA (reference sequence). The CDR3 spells CSASLSYEQYF. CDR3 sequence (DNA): TGCAGTGCTAGTTTGTCCTACGAGCAGTACTTC.

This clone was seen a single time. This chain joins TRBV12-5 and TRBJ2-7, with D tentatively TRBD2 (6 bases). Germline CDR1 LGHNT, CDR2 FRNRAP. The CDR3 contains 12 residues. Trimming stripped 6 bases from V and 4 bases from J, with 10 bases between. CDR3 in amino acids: CASGTGLYEQYF. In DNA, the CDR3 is TGTGCTAGTGGCACGGGACTTTACGAGCAGTACTTC.

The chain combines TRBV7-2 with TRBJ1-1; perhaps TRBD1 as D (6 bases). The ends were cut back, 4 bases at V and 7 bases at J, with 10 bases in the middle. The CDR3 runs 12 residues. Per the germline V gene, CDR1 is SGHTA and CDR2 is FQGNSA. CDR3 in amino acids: CASSYNRVEAFF. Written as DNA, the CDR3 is TGTGCCAGCAGCTACAACAGGGTTGAAGCTTTCTTT.

Here the CDR3 DNA reads TGTGCCAGCAGCTTAGGAGCGGGGGCTCACACCGGGGAGCTGTTTTTT. Protein sequence: CASSLGAGAHTGELFF. The V and J genes are TRBV7-8 and TRBJ2-2; TRBD2 agrees at 8 bases. Trimming took 1 base from V and 3 from J; bases not matched to a gene: 4. The CDR3 loop spans 16 amino acids. Per germline, CDR1 SGHVS and CDR2 FQNEAQ.

The CDR3 DNA follows: TGTGCCAGCAGCTTACAGACAGGCTCCTACGAGCAGTACTTC. It yields the protein CASSLQTGSYEQYF. The chain is built from TRBV7-6 and TRBJ2-7, with a possible D match to TRBD1 (6 bases). V was trimmed by 2 bases and J by 0 bases, leaving 8 bases between them. Germline V gene sequence: CDR1 SGHVS, CDR2 FNYEAQ. The CDR3 sequence is 14 residues long. Using reference TRBV7-6 and TRBJ2-7 for the parts outside the CDR3, the full variable domain is GAGVSQSPRYKVTKRGQDVALRCDPISGHVSLYWYRQALGQGPEFLTYFNYEAQQDKSGLPNDRFSAERPEGSISTLTIQRTEQRDSAMYRCASSLQTGSYEQYFGPGTRLTVT.

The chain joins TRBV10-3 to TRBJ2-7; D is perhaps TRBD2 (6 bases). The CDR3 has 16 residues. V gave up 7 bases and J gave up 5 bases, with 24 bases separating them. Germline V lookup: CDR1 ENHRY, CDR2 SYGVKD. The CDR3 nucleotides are TGTGCCATCACCGCCGGTTTGGCGGGATCTTTGGACGAGCAGTACTTC. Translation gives CAITAGLAGSLDEQYF.

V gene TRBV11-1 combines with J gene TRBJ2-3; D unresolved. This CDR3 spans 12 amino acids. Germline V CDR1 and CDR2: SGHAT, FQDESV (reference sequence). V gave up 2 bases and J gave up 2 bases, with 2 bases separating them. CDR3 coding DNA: TGTGCCAGCAGCTTAATCACAGATACGCAGTATTTT. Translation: CASSLITDTQYF.

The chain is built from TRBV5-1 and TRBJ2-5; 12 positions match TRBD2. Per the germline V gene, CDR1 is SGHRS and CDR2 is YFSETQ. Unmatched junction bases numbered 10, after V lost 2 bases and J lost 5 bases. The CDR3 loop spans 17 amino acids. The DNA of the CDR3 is TGCGCCAGCAGCTTACAGACTAGCGGGGGCTCGAAGGAGACCCAGTACTTC. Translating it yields CASSLQTSGGSKETQYF.

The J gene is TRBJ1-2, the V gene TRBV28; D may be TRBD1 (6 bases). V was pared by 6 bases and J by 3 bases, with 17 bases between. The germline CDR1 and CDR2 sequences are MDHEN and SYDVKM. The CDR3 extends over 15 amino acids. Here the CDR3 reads CASRRWGQGDYGYTF. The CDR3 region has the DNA TGTGCCAGCAGACGGTGGGGACAAGGGGACTATGGCTACACCTTC.

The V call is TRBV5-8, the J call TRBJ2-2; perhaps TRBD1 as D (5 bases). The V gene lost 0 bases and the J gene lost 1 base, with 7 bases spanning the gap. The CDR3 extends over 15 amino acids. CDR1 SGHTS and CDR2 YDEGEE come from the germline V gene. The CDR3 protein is CASSLETENTGELFF. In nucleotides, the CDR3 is TGTGCCAGCAGCTTGGAGACAGAGAACACCGGGGAGCTGTTTTTT.

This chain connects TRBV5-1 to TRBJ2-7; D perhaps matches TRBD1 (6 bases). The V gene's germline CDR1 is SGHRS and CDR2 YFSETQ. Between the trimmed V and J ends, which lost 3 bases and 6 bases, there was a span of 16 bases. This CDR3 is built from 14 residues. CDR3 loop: CASSSDNRVFEQYF. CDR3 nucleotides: TGCGCCAGCAGCTCGGACAACAGGGTCTTCGAGCAGTACTTC.

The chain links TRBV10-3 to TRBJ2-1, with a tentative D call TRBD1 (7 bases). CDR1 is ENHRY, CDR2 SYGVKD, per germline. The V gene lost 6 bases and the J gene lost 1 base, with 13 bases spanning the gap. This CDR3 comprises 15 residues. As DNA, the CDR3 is TGTGCCATCAGAAGCAGGGGGGAGTCCTACAATGAGCAGTTCTTC. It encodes CAIRSRGESYNEQFF.

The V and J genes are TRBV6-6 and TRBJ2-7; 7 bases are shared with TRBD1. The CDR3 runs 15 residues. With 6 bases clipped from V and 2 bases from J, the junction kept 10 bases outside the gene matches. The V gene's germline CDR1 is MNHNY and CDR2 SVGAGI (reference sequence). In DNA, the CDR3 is TGTGCCAGCAGCTACGCGGACAGGTCGGCCTACGAGCAGTACTTC. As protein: CASSYADRSAYEQYF.

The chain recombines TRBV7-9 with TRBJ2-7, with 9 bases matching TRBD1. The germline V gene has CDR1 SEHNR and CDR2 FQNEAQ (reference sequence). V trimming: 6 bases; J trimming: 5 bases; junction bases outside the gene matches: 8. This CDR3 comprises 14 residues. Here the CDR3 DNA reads TGTGCCAGCAGGAGGACAGGGGATACGGACGAGCAGTACTTC. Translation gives CASRRTGDTDEQYF.